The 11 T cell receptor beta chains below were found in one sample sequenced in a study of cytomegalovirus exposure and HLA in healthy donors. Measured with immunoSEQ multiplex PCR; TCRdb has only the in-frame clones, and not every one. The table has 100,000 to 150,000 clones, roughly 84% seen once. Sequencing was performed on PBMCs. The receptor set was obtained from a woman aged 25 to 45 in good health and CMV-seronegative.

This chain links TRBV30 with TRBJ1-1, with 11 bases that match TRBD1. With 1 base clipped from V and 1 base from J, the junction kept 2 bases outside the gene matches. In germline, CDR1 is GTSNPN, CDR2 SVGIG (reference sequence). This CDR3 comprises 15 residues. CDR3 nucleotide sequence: TGTGCCTGGAGTGCGGACAGGGGGCAGAACACTGAAGCTTTCTTT. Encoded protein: CAWSADRGQNTEAFF.

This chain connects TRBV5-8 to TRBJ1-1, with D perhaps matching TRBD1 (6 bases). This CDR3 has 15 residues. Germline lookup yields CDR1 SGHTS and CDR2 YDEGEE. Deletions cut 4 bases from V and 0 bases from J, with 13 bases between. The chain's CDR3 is CASSVDRSMNTEAFF. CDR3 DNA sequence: TGTGCCAGCAGCGTGGACAGATCGATGAACACTGAAGCTTTCTTT.

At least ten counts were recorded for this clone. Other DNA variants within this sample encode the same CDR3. The CDR3 spells CASSLDRGYEQYF. As DNA, the CDR3 is TGTGCCAGCAGCCTGGACAGGGGTTACGAGCAGTACTTC. The chain uses TRBV7-9 and TRBJ2-7; 9 bases agree with TRBD1. The V gene's germline CDR1 is SEHNR and CDR2 FQNEAQ (reference sequence). This CDR3 has 13 amino acids. V trimming: 5 bases; J trimming: 4 bases; junction bases outside the gene matches: 3.

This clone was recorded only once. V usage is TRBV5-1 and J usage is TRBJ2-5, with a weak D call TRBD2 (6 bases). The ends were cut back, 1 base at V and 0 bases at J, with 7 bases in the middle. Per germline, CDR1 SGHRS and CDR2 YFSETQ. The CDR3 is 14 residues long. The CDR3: CASSLPGDQETQYF. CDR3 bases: TGCGCCAGCAGCTTGCCGGGGGACCAAGAGACCCAGTACTTC.

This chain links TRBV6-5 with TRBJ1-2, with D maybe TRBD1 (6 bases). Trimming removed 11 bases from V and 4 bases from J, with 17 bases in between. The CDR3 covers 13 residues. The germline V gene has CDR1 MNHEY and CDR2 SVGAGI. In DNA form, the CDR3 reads TGTGCCGTCACGAACAGGGAAGGCTATGGCTACACCTTC. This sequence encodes CAVTNREGYGYTF.

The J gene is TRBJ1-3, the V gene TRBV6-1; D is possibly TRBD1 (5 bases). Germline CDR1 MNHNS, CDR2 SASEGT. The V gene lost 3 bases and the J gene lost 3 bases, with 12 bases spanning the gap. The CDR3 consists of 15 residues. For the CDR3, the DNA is TGTGCCAGCAGTGACCGGGGGGGTGGTGGAAACACCATATATTTT. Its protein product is CASSDRGGGGNTIYF.

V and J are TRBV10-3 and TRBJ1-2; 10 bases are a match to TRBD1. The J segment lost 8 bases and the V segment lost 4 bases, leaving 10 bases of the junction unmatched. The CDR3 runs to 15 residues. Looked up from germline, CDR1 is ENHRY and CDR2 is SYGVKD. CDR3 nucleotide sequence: TGTGCCATCAGTGGACCGGGACAGGGGTTGGAGGGCTACACCTTC. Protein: CAISGPGQGLEGYTF.

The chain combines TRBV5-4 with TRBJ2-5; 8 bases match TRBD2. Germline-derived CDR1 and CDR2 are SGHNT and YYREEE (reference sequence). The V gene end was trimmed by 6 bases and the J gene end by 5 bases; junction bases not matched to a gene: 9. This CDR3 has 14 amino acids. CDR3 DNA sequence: TGTGCCAGCAAGGCAGCGGGGGCTGGGGAGACCCAGTACTTC. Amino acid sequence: CASKAAGAGETQYF.

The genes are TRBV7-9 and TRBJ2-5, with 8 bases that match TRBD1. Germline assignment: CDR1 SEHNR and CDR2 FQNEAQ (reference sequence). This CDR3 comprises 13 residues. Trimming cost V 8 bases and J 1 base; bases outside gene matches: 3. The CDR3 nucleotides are TGTGCCAGCCGCACAGGGGGCCAAGAGACCCAGTACTTC. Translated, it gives CASRTGGQETQYF. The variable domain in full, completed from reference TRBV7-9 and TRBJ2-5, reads DTGVSQNPRHKITKRGQNVTFRCDPISEHNRLYWYRQTLGQGPEFLTYFQNEAQLEKSRLLSDRFSAERPKGSFSTLEIQRTEQGDSAMYLCASRTGGQETQYFGPGTRLLVL.

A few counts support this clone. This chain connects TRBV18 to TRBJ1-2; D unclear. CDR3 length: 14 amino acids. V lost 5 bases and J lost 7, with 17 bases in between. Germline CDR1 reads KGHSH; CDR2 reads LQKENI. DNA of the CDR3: TGTGCCAGCTCAGCAGGACCGGAGGGAGTTGGCTACACCTTC. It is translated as CASSAGPEGVGYTF.

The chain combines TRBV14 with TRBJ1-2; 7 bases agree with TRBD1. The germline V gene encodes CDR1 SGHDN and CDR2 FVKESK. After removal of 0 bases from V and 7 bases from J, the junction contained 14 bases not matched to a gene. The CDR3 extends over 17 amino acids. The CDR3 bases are TGTGCCAGCAGCCAAGATCTATGGGGGACAGAACCCTCTGGCTACACCTTC. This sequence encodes CASSQDLWGTEPSGYTF. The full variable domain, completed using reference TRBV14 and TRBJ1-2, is EAGVTQFPSHSVIEKGQTVTLRCDPISGHDNLYWYRRVMGKEIKFLLHFVKESKQDESGMPNNRFLAERTGGTYSTLKVQPAELEDSGVYFCASSQDLWGTEPSGYTFGSGTRLTVV.